Shown below are 10 T cell receptor beta chains from a single sample sequenced in a study of T cells after yellow fever vaccination. MiXCR, run by TCRdb on the 5' RACE reads, gives a single entry per CDR3 protein. The sample contains more than 250,000 distinct CDR3 sequences, 6.8% of which appear only once. Sequences were derived from PBMCs, sampled around 45 days after the first yellow fever vaccination. These receptors originate from a man in his late teens or twenties who received the YFV17D yellow fever vaccine.

A remark on this clonotype: Possible read error: a much larger clone is one base away. The CDR3 sequence is CGSSVGQSPFYEQYF. The CDR3 coding sequence is TGTGGCAGCAGCGTTGGGCAGTCCCCCTTTTACGAGCAGTACTTC. This chain uses TRBV7-6 with TRBJ2-7; the D is unclear. This CDR3 spans 15 amino acids. Germline V CDR1 and CDR2: SGHVS, FNYEAQ.

Only a few counts were recorded for this clonotype. V and J are TRBV20-1 and TRBJ1-2; the D is unclear. The CDR3 has 10 amino acids. V was trimmed by 4 bases and J by 4 bases, leaving 4 bases between them. CDR1 is DFQATT and CDR2 is SNEGSKA in the germline V gene (reference sequence). The CDR3 sequence: CSATSYGYTF. CDR3 in DNA: TGCAGTGCTACCAGCTATGGCTACACCTTC.

The rearrangement links TRBV3-1 to TRBJ1-6; D not resolved. The V gene's germline CDR1 is LGHDT and CDR2 YNNKEL (reference sequence). This CDR3 spans 14 amino acids. The V and J ends lost 2 bases and 8 bases respectively, with 10 bases between them. In DNA form, the CDR3 reads TGTGCCAGCAGCCAAATCAGCGGCGATTCACCCCTCCACTTT. Encoded protein: CASSQISGDSPLHF.

The J gene is TRBJ2-5, the V gene TRBV15; 7 nucleotides agree with TRBD2. Looked up from germline, CDR1 is LNHNV and CDR2 is YYDKDF (reference sequence). V dropped 3 bases and J dropped 2; count of bases not matched to a gene: 6. The CDR3 runs 15 residues. Here the CDR3 reads CATSRASGRQETQYF. In DNA, the CDR3 is TGTGCCACCAGCAGGGCTAGCGGAAGACAAGAGACCCAGTACTTC.

This clonotype appeared a few times. The rearrangement uses TRBV4-3 and TRBJ2-4; D is perhaps TRBD1 or TRBD2 (6 bases each). Trimming cost V 4 bases and J 0 bases, with 19 bases left between them. The germline V gene has CDR1 LGHNA and CDR2 YSLEER. There are 18 residues in the CDR3. The CDR3 here is CASSRVQPGAIAKNIQYF. The CDR3 nucleotides read TGCGCCAGCAGCCGTGTCCAGCCGGGGGCTATAGCCAAAAACATTCAGTACTTC.

This clonotype was found many times. V usage is TRBV4-2 and J usage is TRBJ1-1; D remains unclear. V was pared by 1 base and J by 5 bases, with 14 bases between. The CDR3 consists of 15 residues. Germline CDR1 reads LGHNA; CDR2 reads YNFKEQ. CDR3 protein: CASSQVAHGMTEAFF. Written as DNA, the CDR3 is TGTGCCAGCAGCCAAGTCGCCCACGGGATGACTGAAGCTTTCTTT.

This clonotype was seen at least ten times. The chain uses TRBV11-2 and TRBJ2-3; D gene unclear. V was shortened by 1 base and J by 0 bases, with 8 bases between the two germline ends. The V gene's germline CDR1 is SGHAT and CDR2 FQNNGV. This CDR3 is built from 15 residues. This chain's CDR3 is CASSLVGGSTDTQYF. CDR3 nucleotide sequence: TGTGCCAGCAGCTTAGTGGGCGGAAGCACAGATACGCAGTATTTT.

This clonotype was seen a few times. The chain is built from TRBV6-2 or TRBV6-3 and TRBJ2-5; D remains ambiguous. Between the trimmed V and J ends, which lost 8 bases and 3 bases, there was a span of 13 bases. The V gene's germline CDR1 is MNHEY and CDR2 SVGEGT. The CDR3 runs 13 residues. The CDR3 sequence: CASLRRVKETQYF. DNA of the CDR3: TGTGCCAGCCTACGGAGAGTTAAAGAGACCCAGTACTTC.

The sample holds many counts of this clonotype. The chain employs TRBV5-1 and TRBJ1-2; TRBD1 is a possible D gene (6 bases). The germline V and J ends were trimmed by 0 bases and 4 bases, with 19 bases remaining between them. Germline V gene lookup returns CDR1 SGHRS and CDR2 YFSETQ. The CDR3 is made up of 17 amino acids. The CDR3 bases are TGCGCCAGCAGCTTGGCCCACGGACAGACCGACGTCTATGGCTACACCTTC. It encodes CASSLAHGQTDVYGYTF.

This clonotype occurred many times. The V call is TRBV12-3 or TRBV12-4, the J call TRBJ2-7; 8 bases align to TRBD2. V gave up 6 bases and J gave up 3 bases; unmatched junction bases: 7. The CDR3 is 14 amino acids. The CDR3, as DNA: TGTGCCAGCAGACCGGGACTAGAGCTCTACGAGCAGTACTTC. Its translation: CASRPGLELYEQYF.